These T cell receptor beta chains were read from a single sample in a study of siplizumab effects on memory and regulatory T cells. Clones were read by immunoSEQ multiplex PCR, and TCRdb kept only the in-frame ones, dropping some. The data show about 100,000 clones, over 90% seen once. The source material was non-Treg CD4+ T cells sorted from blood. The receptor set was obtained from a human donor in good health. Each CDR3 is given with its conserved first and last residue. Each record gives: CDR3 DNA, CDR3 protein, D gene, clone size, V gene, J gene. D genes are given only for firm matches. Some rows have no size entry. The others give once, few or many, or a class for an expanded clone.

CDR3nt: TGTGCCAGCAGCCAACCGGAGGGAGGGCACGAGCAGTACTTC
CDR3aa: CASSQPEGGHEQYF
d_gene: TRBD2
abundance: -
v_gene: TRBV14
j_gene: TRBJ2-7

CDR3nt: TGTGCCAGCAGCTTGGACGGTCCCTACGAGCAGTACTTC
CDR3aa: CASSLDGPYEQYF
d_gene: -
abundance: -
v_gene: TRBV5-6
j_gene: TRBJ2-7

CDR3nt: TGTGCCAGCAGTCCCGGGACTAGCTCCTATAATTCACCCCTCCACTTT
CDR3aa: CASSPGTSSYNSPLHF
d_gene: -
abundance: once
v_gene: TRBV11-2
j_gene: TRBJ1-6

CDR3nt: TGTGCCAGCAGCTTAGATCCGGGACAGAAGTTCTCCTACGAGCAGTACTTC
CDR3aa: CASSLDPGQKFSYEQYF
d_gene: TRBD1
abundance: -
v_gene: TRBV11-2
j_gene: TRBJ2-7

CDR3nt: TGTGCCAGTAGTACCCCTGGGGACGGACGTGAAGCTTTCTTT
CDR3aa: CASSTPGDGREAFF
d_gene: -
abundance: -
v_gene: TRBV19
j_gene: TRBJ1-1

CDR3nt: TGTGCCAGCACCAGGACTAGCGGGATTAGCACAGATACGCAGTATTTT
CDR3aa: CASTRTSGISTDTQYF
d_gene: TRBD2
abundance: -
v_gene: TRBV9
j_gene: TRBJ2-3

CDR3nt: TGTGCCAGCAGCGTGGCGGGGCCCACAAACACCGGGGAGCTGTTTTTT
CDR3aa: CASSVAGPTNTGELFF
d_gene: -
abundance: -
v_gene: TRBV9
j_gene: TRBJ2-2

CDR3nt: TGTGCCAGCAGACCGGACAGGCCCCGATCTTCACCCCTCCACTTT
CDR3aa: CASRPDRPRSSPLHF
d_gene: TRBD1
abundance: -
v_gene: TRBV6-5
j_gene: TRBJ1-6

CDR3nt: TGTGCCTGGAGTGTTAACAGTGATCAGCCCCAGCATTTT
CDR3aa: CAWSVNSDQPQHF
d_gene: -
abundance: -
v_gene: TRBV30
j_gene: TRBJ1-5

CDR3nt: TGTGCCAGCCGTGAATATGGCCGTGGTCCTCAGTTCTTC
CDR3aa: CASREYGRGPQFF
d_gene: -
abundance: -
v_gene: TRBV6-1
j_gene: TRBJ2-1

CDR3nt: TGTGCCAGCAGCCCCGGAGGGGCGGGAGTAATCTACGAGCAGTACTTC
CDR3aa: CASSPGGAGVIYEQYF
d_gene: TRBD2
abundance: -
v_gene: TRBV7-8
j_gene: TRBJ2-7

CDR3nt: TGCGCCAGCAGCCACCTCTCCCCGGAGAACACTGAAGCTTTCTTT
CDR3aa: CASSHLSPENTEAFF
d_gene: -
abundance: -
v_gene: TRBV4-1
j_gene: TRBJ1-1

CDR3nt: TGTGCCAGCAGTGAACTCAGGAGGGGCGGGGAGCTGTTTTTT
CDR3aa: CASSELRRGGELFF
d_gene: -
abundance: once
v_gene: TRBV6-1
j_gene: TRBJ2-2

CDR3nt: TGTGCCAGCATGGTTGGAGAGACCCAGTACTTC
CDR3aa: CASMVGETQYF
d_gene: -
abundance: -
v_gene: TRBV2
j_gene: TRBJ2-5

CDR3nt: TGTGCCAGTAGTACCGGACTAGCAGAGCAGTTCTTC
CDR3aa: CASSTGLAEQFF
d_gene: TRBD2
abundance: -
v_gene: TRBV19
j_gene: TRBJ2-1

CDR3nt: TGTGCCAGCAGTGTCCGACGCGCCGCAGATTCACCCCTCCACTTT
CDR3aa: CASSVRRAADSPLHF
d_gene: -
abundance: -
v_gene: TRBV6-1
j_gene: TRBJ1-6

CDR3nt: TGTGCCAGCACCGTGGACAGTGCGCGCCCCTACGAGCAGTACTTC
CDR3aa: CASTVDSARPYEQYF
d_gene: -
abundance: once
v_gene: TRBV28
j_gene: TRBJ2-7

CDR3nt: TGTGCCAGCTCGCATCCGGGACTGGTAGACGGGGAGCTGTTTTTT
CDR3aa: CASSHPGLVDGELFF
d_gene: -
abundance: -
v_gene: TRBV18
j_gene: TRBJ2-2

CDR3nt: TGTGCCAGCAGCCACTGGGGTGAGACCCAGTACTTC
CDR3aa: CASSHWGETQYF
d_gene: -
abundance: -
v_gene: TRBV13
j_gene: TRBJ2-5

CDR3nt: TGCGCCAATGAGAAAAGGTGGTCTGTGGCAGATACGCAGTATTTT
CDR3aa: CANEKRWSVADTQYF
d_gene: -
abundance: -
v_gene: TRBV10-1
j_gene: TRBJ2-3

CDR3nt: TGTGCCAGCAGTGTAGGGGATTGGTACACTGAAGCTTTCTTT
CDR3aa: CASSVGDWYTEAFF
d_gene: -
abundance: -
v_gene: TRBV27
j_gene: TRBJ1-1

CDR3nt: TGTGCCAGTAGAATAATGATGAACACTGAAGCTTTCTTT
CDR3aa: CASRIMMNTEAFF
d_gene: -
abundance: -
v_gene: TRBV19
j_gene: TRBJ1-1

CDR3nt: TGTGCCAGTATCAACTTCAATGAGCAGTTCTTC
CDR3aa: CASINFNEQFF
d_gene: -
abundance: -
v_gene: TRBV19
j_gene: TRBJ2-1

CDR3nt: TGTGCCAGCAGTTTATCGGACAGGGGGCAGCAGTACTTC
CDR3aa: CASSLSDRGQQYF
d_gene: TRBD1
abundance: -
v_gene: TRBV28
j_gene: TRBJ2-7

CDR3nt: TGCAGCGTTAAACCGGGACAGGGGTTAACCGGGGAGCTGTTTTTT
CDR3aa: CSVKPGQGLTGELFF
d_gene: TRBD1
abundance: -
v_gene: TRBV29-1
j_gene: TRBJ2-2

CDR3nt: TGTGCCAGCTGGCCCTCCTCTTTTTACAATGAGCAGTTCTTC
CDR3aa: CASWPSSFYNEQFF
d_gene: -
abundance: -
v_gene: TRBV6-5
j_gene: TRBJ2-1

CDR3nt: TGTGCCAGTAGTATAGGTGGCGGACGGAATGAAAAACTGTTTTTT
CDR3aa: CASSIGGGRNEKLFF
d_gene: -
abundance: -
v_gene: TRBV19
j_gene: TRBJ1-4

CDR3nt: TGTGCCACCAGCGCCAGGACAGGAGGAGATGAAAAACTGTTTTTT
CDR3aa: CATSARTGGDEKLFF
d_gene: TRBD1
abundance: once
v_gene: TRBV15
j_gene: TRBJ1-4

CDR3nt: TGTGCCAGCAGCGTAGCCCTTATGGGCAGGGGACAAGAGACCCAGTACTTC
CDR3aa: CASSVALMGRGQETQYF
d_gene: -
abundance: -
v_gene: TRBV9
j_gene: TRBJ2-5

CDR3nt: TGTGCCAGCAGCCGTACCCTCCGGGACTCTAAAAGAGGTGGCTACACCTTC
CDR3aa: CASSRTLRDSKRGGYTF
d_gene: -
abundance: -
v_gene: TRBV7-9
j_gene: TRBJ1-2

CDR3nt: TGTGCCAGCAGCCACCAGACCACAGATACGCAGTATTTT
CDR3aa: CASSHQTTDTQYF
d_gene: -
abundance: -
v_gene: TRBV9
j_gene: TRBJ2-3

CDR3nt: TGTGCCATCAGTGATAATCAGCGGGAGACAGATACGCAGTATTTT
CDR3aa: CAISDNQRETDTQYF
d_gene: TRBD2
abundance: -
v_gene: TRBV10-3
j_gene: TRBJ2-3

CDR3nt: TGCGCCAGCAGTGAGAATAGCGGGGGCTCCTACAATGAGCAGTTCTTC
CDR3aa: CASSENSGGSYNEQFF
d_gene: TRBD2
abundance: -
v_gene: TRBV10-1
j_gene: TRBJ2-1

CDR3nt: TGTGCCACCGGACAGGGCTATTTTTACGAGCAGTACTTC
CDR3aa: CATGQGYFYEQYF
d_gene: TRBD1
abundance: -
v_gene: TRBV10-3
j_gene: TRBJ2-7

CDR3nt: TGTGCCAGCAGCTTACCCGGGACAGGGGACCGCACCGGGGAGCTGTTTTTT
CDR3aa: CASSLPGTGDRTGELFF
d_gene: TRBD1
abundance: -
v_gene: TRBV5-4
j_gene: TRBJ2-2

CDR3nt: TGTGCCAGCAGCTTGGGCGGGAGGGTCGACACCGGGGAGCTGTTTTTT
CDR3aa: CASSLGGRVDTGELFF
d_gene: TRBD2
abundance: -
v_gene: TRBV5-6
j_gene: TRBJ2-2

CDR3nt: TGCGCCAGCAGCCAAGATTCTAGCGGGAGGTCCTACGAGCAGTACTTC
CDR3aa: CASSQDSSGRSYEQYF
d_gene: TRBD2
abundance: -
v_gene: TRBV4-1
j_gene: TRBJ2-7

CDR3nt: TGCGCCAGCAGCCCCACCCTGTACATCGAGACCCAGTACTTC
CDR3aa: CASSPTLYIETQYF
d_gene: -
abundance: -
v_gene: TRBV5-1
j_gene: TRBJ2-5

CDR3nt: TGTGCCAGCATCGATCCGCAGGGCAGAACTCAATATAATTCACCCCTCCACTTT
CDR3aa: CASIDPQGRTQYNSPLHF
d_gene: -
abundance: -
v_gene: TRBV28
j_gene: TRBJ1-6

CDR3nt: TGTGCCAGCAGCCCCAACCTGGACGGGGAAATTGAAAAACTGTTTTTT
CDR3aa: CASSPNLDGEIEKLFF
d_gene: -
abundance: -
v_gene: TRBV5-4
j_gene: TRBJ1-4

CDR3nt: TGTGCCAGCAGCCCCCGACAGGATGAGACCCAGTACTTC
CDR3aa: CASSPRQDETQYF
d_gene: -
abundance: -
v_gene: TRBV7-9
j_gene: TRBJ2-5

CDR3nt: TGTGCCAGCAGCCAAGAACTTGGGGTTTGGAATGAGCAGTTCTTC
CDR3aa: CASSQELGVWNEQFF
d_gene: -
abundance: -
v_gene: TRBV14
j_gene: TRBJ2-1

CDR3nt: TGTGCCAGCACCCCTATGGCGGGACAAGAGCCTATTCCCACCTTC
CDR3aa: CASTPMAGQEPIPTF
d_gene: -
abundance: -
v_gene: TRBV27
j_gene: TRBJ1-2

CDR3nt: TGTGCCAGCATAACTAGCGGGAGTGGGAATGAGCAGTTCTTC
CDR3aa: CASITSGSGNEQFF
d_gene: TRBD2
abundance: -
v_gene: TRBV28
j_gene: TRBJ2-1

CDR3nt: TGTGCCAGCAGCTTAGTCTTAGGACAGAGGACAAACTATGGCTACACCTTC
CDR3aa: CASSLVLGQRTNYGYTF
d_gene: -
abundance: -
v_gene: TRBV7-9
j_gene: TRBJ1-2

CDR3nt: TGTGCCAGCAGCCCGGGGACTAGCGGGGGAATAAATGAGCAGTTCTTC
CDR3aa: CASSPGTSGGINEQFF
d_gene: TRBD2
abundance: -
v_gene: TRBV7-9
j_gene: TRBJ2-1

CDR3nt: TGCGCCAGCAGCCTCCGACAGGGGCAAGAGACCCAGTACTTC
CDR3aa: CASSLRQGQETQYF
d_gene: TRBD1
abundance: -
v_gene: TRBV5-1
j_gene: TRBJ2-5

CDR3nt: TGTGCCAGCAGCCCAACGCATGGGGCGGGACTAGTCCAAGAGACCCAGTACTTC
CDR3aa: CASSPTHGAGLVQETQYF
d_gene: TRBD2
abundance: -
v_gene: TRBV7-3
j_gene: TRBJ2-5

CDR3nt: TGCGCCAGCAGCTTGGTTTCTAGCGGGAGGGCCACCGAGCAGTACTTC
CDR3aa: CASSLVSSGRATEQYF
d_gene: TRBD2
abundance: -
v_gene: TRBV5-1
j_gene: TRBJ2-7

CDR3nt: TGTGCCAGCAGCGCAAACCGGGACAGCGGGGAGCTGTTTTTT
CDR3aa: CASSANRDSGELFF
d_gene: TRBD1
abundance: -
v_gene: TRBV7-3
j_gene: TRBJ2-2

CDR3nt: TGTGCCAGCAGCTTAGATCCCCCTAGCCACGAGCAGTACTTC
CDR3aa: CASSLDPPSHEQYF
d_gene: -
abundance: -
v_gene: TRBV11-2
j_gene: TRBJ2-7

CDR3nt: TGTGCCAGCAGCTTAGGCAGTCAAAGCACCGGGGAGCTGTTTTTT
CDR3aa: CASSLGSQSTGELFF
d_gene: -
abundance: -
v_gene: TRBV11-2
j_gene: TRBJ2-2

CDR3nt: TGTGCCAGCAGGAGGACAGGGGGAGGGGATACGCAGTATTTT
CDR3aa: CASRRTGGGDTQYF
d_gene: TRBD1
abundance: -
v_gene: TRBV28
j_gene: TRBJ2-3

CDR3nt: TGTGCCAGCAGCCGCAGGGACGGGTCCTATGGCTACACCTTC
CDR3aa: CASSRRDGSYGYTF
d_gene: -
abundance: once
v_gene: TRBV5-8
j_gene: TRBJ1-2

CDR3nt: TGTGCCAGCAGGGACAGGGCGAACACTGAAGCTTTCTTT
CDR3aa: CASRDRANTEAFF
d_gene: TRBD1
abundance: -
v_gene: TRBV2
j_gene: TRBJ1-1

CDR3nt: TGTGCTAGCAGCTCGCTCCTGACAGGGACCAAGACCCAGTACTTC
CDR3aa: CASSSLLTGTKTQYF
d_gene: TRBD1
abundance: -
v_gene: TRBV7-7
j_gene: TRBJ2-5

CDR3nt: TGTGCCAGCAGTTACTCGAGGGGGAACACCGGGGAGCTGTTTTTT
CDR3aa: CASSYSRGNTGELFF
d_gene: -
abundance: -
v_gene: TRBV6-5
j_gene: TRBJ2-2